The 3 T cell receptor beta chains listed next were all sequenced from one sample in a study of CD8 T cells in Susac syndrome. An amount of RNA that ranged from about 0.45 to 1 ug was reverse transcribed with random hexamers. Each CDR3 protein gets one entry after TCRdb re-called the immunoSEQ multiplex PCR reads with MiXCR. The data contain some 130,000 distinct CDR3 sequences, under 95% of them singletons. The sample consisted of CD8+ T cells from PBMCs. Source of these receptors: a human donor with multiple sclerosis.

The chain employs TRBV30 and TRBJ1-1, with D possibly being TRBD1 (5 bases). V was trimmed by 4 bases and J by 4 bases, leaving 25 bases between them. The CDR3 runs 17 residues. Germline assignment: CDR1 GTSNPN and CDR2 SVGIG (reference sequence). CDR3 amino acids: CAWTSALGLTWSTEAFF. The CDR3 DNA reads TGTGCCTGGACTAGCGCCCTGGGGCTGACGTGGAGCACTGAAGCTTTCTTT.

The chain links TRBV6-5 to TRBJ1-1, with 7 bases fitting TRBD1. Germline lookup yields CDR1 MNHEY and CDR2 SVGAGI. This CDR3 region has 17 residues. V shed 5 bases, J shed 1 base, and the junction held 13 bases outside the gene matches. DNA of the CDR3: TGTGCCAGCAGTAACTTTTTAGCCGGGACAGCGAACACTGAAGCTTTCTTT. It yields the protein CASSNFLAGTANTEAFF.

The chain employs TRBV28 and TRBJ2-7; D possibly uses TRBD1 or TRBD2 (5 bases each). Trimming pared 10 bases from V and 0 bases from J, leaving 13 bases between. Germline V gives CDR1 MDHEN, CDR2 SYDVKM. The CDR3 contains 13 residues. The CDR3 protein is CATKGTSSYEQYF. Written as DNA, the CDR3 is TGTGCCACCAAAGGGACCTCCTCCTACGAGCAGTACTTC. The variable domain in full, with the rest retrieved from reference TRBV28 and TRBJ2-7, is DVKVTQSSRYLVKRTGEKVFLECVQDMDHENMFWYRQDPGLGLRLIYFSYDVKMKEKGDIPEGYSVSREKKERFSLILESASTNQTSMYLCATKGTSSYEQYFGPGTRLTVT.